One and the same sample provided the 27 T cell receptor beta chains below, sequenced in a study of beta chain features in type 1 diabetes. The investigators reverse transcribed all of the isolated RNA, so they sequenced expressed TCRB transcripts. Only in-frame clones appear in the TCRdb table, and some are missing; sequencing was by immunoSEQ multiplex PCR. The table records hundreds of thousands of clones, about 14% of them present only once. Sequenced: naive CD4+ T cells from blood. These receptors came from a man between 18 and 29 years old in good health.

The J gene is TRBJ2-7, the V gene TRBV28, with 10 bases aligning to TRBD2. This CDR3 region has 14 residues. Per the germline V gene, CDR1 is MDHEN and CDR2 is SYDVKM. With V trimmed by 4 bases and J by 2 bases, 2 bases remained unmatched. CDR3 residues: CASSSSGGAYEQYF. Written as DNA, the CDR3 is TGTGCCAGCAGTTCGAGCGGGGGGGCCTACGAGCAGTACTTC.

This clone appeared a few times. The chain combines TRBV29-1 with TRBJ1-6, with D possibly being TRBD1 (5 bases). The germline V gene encodes CDR1 SQVTM and CDR2 ANQGSEA. CDR3 length equals 14 residues. V was trimmed by 7 bases and J by 6 bases, leaving 16 bases between them. The CDR3 DNA reads as TGCAGCGCACAGGAGGCGCCTAGTAATTCACCCCTCCACTTT. It specifies CSAQEAPSNSPLHF.

This clone showed up just a few times. This rearrangement joins TRBV9 to TRBJ1-5; D perhaps matches TRBD1 (5 bases). Between the trimmed V and J ends, which lost 3 bases and 6 bases, there was a span of 13 bases. The CDR3 contains 14 residues. Germline loops: CDR1 SGDLS, CDR2 YYNGEE. Here the CDR3 reads CASSEGTAGQPQHF. Written as DNA, the CDR3 is TGTGCCAGCAGCGAGGGGACCGCGGGTCAGCCCCAGCATTTT.

Points on this clone: Other DNA variants within this sample encode the same CDR3. This chain joins TRBV10-3 and TRBJ2-5, with 12 nucleotides matching TRBD2. V shed 3 bases and J 2 bases; nucleotides not matched to a gene: 4. This CDR3 has 16 residues. Germline V gene sequence: CDR1 ENHRY, CDR2 SYGVKD. CDR3 loop: CAISEGLAGGQETQYF. The CDR3 DNA sequence: TGTGCCATCAGTGAAGGGCTAGCGGGAGGGCAAGAGACCCAGTACTTC.

This clone was seen a handful of times. This chain uses TRBV10-3 with TRBJ2-7; 8 nucleotides agree with TRBD2. There are 13 residues in the CDR3. The germline gives CDR1 ENHRY, CDR2 SYGVKD. Trimming at V came to 7 bases and at J to 4 bases, leaving 6 bases not matched to a gene. The CDR3 DNA reads TGTGCCATCACCCAGCGGGAGTCTTACGAGCAGTACTTC. This translates into CAITQRESYEQYF.

J is TRBJ2-1 and V is TRBV4-1, with 7 bases lining up with TRBD2. There are 16 residues in the CDR3. Per the germline V gene, CDR1 is MGHRA and CDR2 is YSYEKL. Unmatched junction bases numbered 13, after V lost 4 bases and J lost 7 bases. CDR3: CASSPTGAGALNEQFF. The CDR3 nucleotides are TGCGCCAGCAGCCCCACCGGGGCGGGAGCTTTGAATGAGCAGTTCTTC.

In its sample, this clone was seen a few times. The chain carries TRBV10-3 and TRBJ2-3; 8 bases are a match to TRBD2. Germline CDR1 ENHRY, CDR2 SYGVKD. The CDR3 covers 14 residues. V lost 8 bases, J lost 1 base, and 5 bases stayed unmatched. The chain's CDR3 is CAIRSGRGTDTQYF. The CDR3 DNA reads as TGTGCCATCCGGAGCGGGAGAGGCACAGATACGCAGTATTTT.

The rearrangement joins TRBV25-1 to TRBJ1-5; 10 bases line up with TRBD1. Germline assignment: CDR1 MGHDK and CDR2 SYGVNS. V trimming: 1 base; J trimming: 2 bases; junction bases outside the gene matches: 8. The CDR3 contains 18 residues. The CDR3 reads CASSESRQGAVGNQPQHF. The DNA for the CDR3 is TGTGCCAGCAGTGAATCGAGACAGGGGGCAGTTGGCAATCAGCCCCAGCATTTT. Complete variable domain (other parts from reference TRBV25-1 and TRBJ1-5): EADIYQTPRYLVIGTGKKITLECSQTMGHDKMYWYQQDPGMELHLIHYSYGVNSTEKGDLSSESTVSRIRTEHFPLTLESARPSHTSQYLCASSESRQGAVGNQPQHFGDGTRLSIL.

The chain is built from TRBV25-1 and TRBJ2-7; D may correspond to TRBD1 or TRBD2 (5 bases each). Germline CDR1 MGHDK, CDR2 SYGVNS. CDR3 length equals 17 residues. The ends were cut back, 3 bases at V and 1 base at J, with 19 bases in the middle. The CDR3 loop reads CASSEAGGARASYEQYF. As DNA, the CDR3 is TGTGCCAGCAGTGAGGCTGGGGGAGCCAGGGCTTCCTACGAGCAGTACTTC.

The table lists this clone with a few counts. The chain couples TRBV19 to TRBJ2-7; 7 bases line up with TRBD2. V shed 6 bases and J 0 bases; nucleotides not matched to a gene: 2. The CDR3 consists of 13 residues. Looked up from germline, CDR1 is LNHDA and CDR2 is SQIVND (reference sequence). For the CDR3, the DNA is TGTGCCAGTAGCCGGGACTACTCCTACGAGCAGTACTTC. Translation gives CASSRDYSYEQYF.

This clone was detected only a few times. This rearrangement joins TRBV6-6 to TRBJ2-3; 7 nucleotides align to TRBD2. The CDR3 is 11 amino acids. V trimming: 5 bases; J trimming: 12 bases; junction bases outside the gene matches: 5. In germline, CDR1 is MNHNY, CDR2 SVGAGI (reference sequence). In DNA form, the CDR3 reads TGTGCCAGCAGTCCGCCGGGGGGACAGTATTTT. Its translation is CASSPPGGQYF.

The chain links TRBV27 to TRBJ2-7, with 8 bases fitting TRBD1. In germline, CDR1 is MNHEY, CDR2 SMNVEV (reference sequence). V was pared by 5 bases and J by 3 bases, with 12 bases of the junction left unmatched. The CDR3 sequence is 16 residues long. The CDR3 here is CASSPSPGTGVYEQYF. The CDR3 DNA is TGTGCCAGCAGTCCATCCCCCGGGACAGGTGTCTACGAGCAGTACTTC.

The chain joins TRBV28 to TRBJ2-5; 9 bases are a match to TRBD1. V trimming: 4 bases; J trimming: 5 bases; junction bases outside the gene matches: 5. This CDR3 has 14 amino acids. Germline loops: CDR1 MDHEN, CDR2 SYDVKM. CDR3 coding DNA: TGTGCCAGCAGTTACACAGGGGGCTTGGAGACCCAGTACTTC. This translates into CASSYTGGLETQYF.

The gene calls are TRBV19 and TRBJ2-7; a weak D match, TRBD1 (6 bases). The ends were cut back, 6 bases at V and 3 bases at J, with 18 bases in the middle. CDR1 LNHDA and CDR2 SQIVND come from the germline V gene (reference sequence). The CDR3 has 15 residues. CDR3 residues: CASSTPGAGVYEQYF. The CDR3 DNA sequence: TGTGCCAGTAGCACCCCAGGGGCAGGGGTCTACGAGCAGTACTTC. Supplemented by reference TRBV19 and TRBJ2-7, the full variable domain reads DGGITQSPKYLFRKEGQNVTLSCEQNLNHDAMYWYRQDPGQGLRLIYYSQIVNDFQKGDIAEGYSVSREKKESFPLTVTSAQKNPTAFYLCASSTPGAGVYEQYFGPGTRLTVT.

In this sample, this clone turned up a few times. The rearrangement uses TRBV6-5 and TRBJ2-2; 8 positions agree with TRBD1. With 2 bases clipped from V and 6 bases from J, the junction kept 8 bases outside the gene matches. CDR1 is MNHEY and CDR2 is SVGAGI in the germline V gene. The CDR3 loop spans 16 amino acids. The CDR3 DNA sequence: TGTGCCAGCAGTTACCCCGGGACAGGAGGGGCCGGGGAGCTGTTTTTT. Protein product: CASSYPGTGGAGELFF.

This rearrangement joins TRBV29-1 to TRBJ1-2; 8 bases match TRBD1. Unmatched junction bases numbered 14, after V lost 3 bases and J lost 5 bases. This CDR3 region has 16 residues. The germline CDR1 and CDR2 sequences are SQVTM and ANQGSEA. The CDR3: CSVEDRAARLTYGYTF. As DNA, the CDR3 is TGCAGCGTTGAGGACAGGGCCGCTCGTTTAACTTATGGCTACACCTTC.

The gene calls are TRBV27 and TRBJ2-7; unclear D gene. The CDR3 sequence is 11 residues long. Looked up from germline, CDR1 is MNHEY and CDR2 is SMNVEV (reference sequence). V lost 7 bases and J 1 base, leaving 5 bases between the germline ends. The CDR3 is CASTHSYEQYF. The CDR3 DNA follows: TGTGCCAGCACCCATTCCTACGAGCAGTACTTC.

The CDR3 is CASRLLPGPTNTGELFF. DNA for the CDR3: TGTGCCAGCAGACTACTGCCCGGGCCAACGAACACCGGGGAGCTGTTTTTT. V gene TRBV7-2 combines with J gene TRBJ2-2; D call uncertain. Trimming took off 6 bases at V and 0 bases at J, with 17 bases between the two ends. This CDR3 comprises 17 residues. Germline assignment: CDR1 SGHTA and CDR2 FQGNSA.

This clone was counted ten times or more. The gene calls are TRBV10-3 and TRBJ2-3; 8 bases agree with TRBD2. Germline lookup yields CDR1 ENHRY and CDR2 SYGVKD. The V and J ends lost 4 bases and 4 bases, in that order; junction bases with no gene match: 4. CDR3 size: 14 residues. The CDR3 loop reads CAISALLAADTQYF. CDR3 coding DNA: TGTGCCATCAGTGCCCTACTAGCGGCAGATACGCAGTATTTT.

This clone was seen more than once but under ten times. V usage is TRBV5-4 and J usage is TRBJ2-7; D possibly corresponds to TRBD2 (7 bases). Germline CDR1 SGHNT, CDR2 YYREEE (reference sequence). V lost 0 bases, J lost 3 bases, and 22 bases lay in between. The CDR3 is 18 amino acids. The CDR3 loop is CASSLGGLRGGSGYEQYF. In DNA form, the CDR3 reads TGTGCCAGCAGCTTGGGGGGGCTGAGAGGCGGGAGTGGCTACGAGCAGTACTTC.

This clone occurred a few times. The chain recombines TRBV30 with TRBJ2-5; D may be TRBD2 (5 bases). The CDR3 is 11 amino acids. CDR1 GTSNPN and CDR2 SVGIG come from the germline V gene (reference sequence). V was pared by 2 bases and J by 5 bases, with 6 bases between. This CDR3 reads CAWSSGETQYF. The CDR3, as DNA: TGTGCCTGGAGTTCGGGGGAGACCCAGTACTTC.

The V call is TRBV28, the J call TRBJ1-4, with no clear D. V was cut by 9 bases and J by 5 bases, with 4 bases left in between. From germline, CDR1 is MDHEN and CDR2 SYDVKM. This CDR3 comprises 10 residues. In DNA form, the CDR3 reads TGTGCCAGTGGAAATGAAAAACTGTTTTTT. Translated, it gives CASGNEKLFF. Full variable domain (missing parts from reference TRBV28 and TRBJ1-4): DVKVTQSSRYLVKRTGEKVFLECVQDMDHENMFWYRQDPGLGLRLIYFSYDVKMKEKGDIPEGYSVSREKKERFSLILESASTNQTSMYLCASGNEKLFFGSGTQLSVL.

The chain is built from TRBV2 and TRBJ1-2; unclear D gene. This CDR3 is built from 16 residues. Trimming removed 7 bases from V and 0 bases from J, with 18 bases in between. The germline V gene has CDR1 SNHLY and CDR2 FYNNEI. The CDR3 DNA follows: TGTGCCAGCATTTCAGATCCCCGTTCAGCTAACTATGGCTACACCTTC. Residues: CASISDPRSANYGYTF.

This clone has only a few counts. The J gene is TRBJ1-2, the V gene TRBV28, with D maybe TRBD1 (5 bases). CDR1 is MDHEN, CDR2 SYDVKM, per germline. This CDR3 is 13 amino acids long. The V and J ends lost 6 bases and 4 bases respectively, with 12 bases between them. CDR3 sequence: CASRIPDSYGYTF. The CDR3 DNA is TGTGCCAGCAGGATTCCTGACAGCTATGGCTACACCTTC.

This clone was found a few times. The chain couples TRBV6-5 to TRBJ2-5; D call uncertain. Trimming pared 0 bases from V and 2 bases from J, leaving 7 bases between. This CDR3 comprises 14 residues. Per the germline V gene, CDR1 is MNHEY and CDR2 is SVGAGI. The CDR3 nucleotides are TGTGCCAGCAGTTACTCGAACAGACAAGAGACCCAGTACTTC. Protein sequence: CASSYSNRQETQYF.

This clone has just a few counts. This chain uses TRBV5-1 with TRBJ1-2; D gene unclear. This CDR3 is 12 amino acids long. Germline V gene data show CDR1 as SGHRS and CDR2 as YFSETQ. V shed 1 base and J shed 8 bases, with 9 bases lying between them. For the CDR3, the DNA is TGCGCCAGCAGCTTGATAGGCAGGGGCTACACCTTC. Translated: CASSLIGRGYTF.

The table lists this clone with a few counts. This chain connects TRBV20-1 to TRBJ2-1; no firm D call. Trimming took 0 bases from V and 11 from J, leaving 5 bases between them. CDR1 and CDR2 (germline): DFQATT, SNEGSKA (reference sequence). The CDR3 runs 10 residues. The CDR3 DNA follows: TGCAGTGCTAGAGATTCTAAGCAGTTCTTC. Amino acids: CSARDSKQFF.